The rows below give T cell receptor beta chains drawn from one sample of a study of blood T cell repertoires in COVID-19. The protocol was immunoSEQ multiplex PCR, while the TCRdb copy is restricted to in-frame clones and leaves out a portion. This sample yields about 120,000 clones, of which approximately 80% are seen a single time; 3.5% to 5.5% belongs to the top ten. Sequenced sample: peripheral blood. These receptors came from a woman aged 70 to 79 with acute or convalescent COVID-19. The CDR3 runs from the conserved cysteine through the conserved F or W. D genes are given only for firm matches. The listing skips clone size in some rows; elsewhere it reads once, few, many or a size class.

d_gene: .
v_gene: TRBV18
abundance: few
j_gene: TRBJ2-3
CDR3aa: CASSRDSFTDTQYF
CDR3nt: TGTGCCAGCTCACGAGACAGCTTTACAGATACGCAGTATTTT

d_gene: .
v_gene: TRBV4-3
abundance: .
j_gene: TRBJ1-1
CDR3aa: CASSHDLLGTNTEAFF
CDR3nt: TGCGCCAGCAGCCACGACTTATTAGGCACCAACACTGAAGCTTTCTTT

d_gene: .
v_gene: TRBV2
abundance: .
j_gene: TRBJ1-2
CDR3aa: CASSGGGGLYYGYTF
CDR3nt: TGTGCCAGCAGTGGAGGGGGGGGCCTTTACTATGGCTACACCTTC

d_gene: .
v_gene: TRBV5-6
abundance: once
j_gene: TRBJ2-2
CDR3aa: CASQRQGFGELFF
CDR3nt: TGTGCCAGCCAAAGGCAGGGGTTCGGGGAGCTGTTTTTT

d_gene: .
v_gene: TRBV27
abundance: .
j_gene: TRBJ1-1
CDR3aa: CASQRGTTEAFF
CDR3nt: TGTGCCAGTCAGAGGGGGACAACTGAAGCTTTCTTT

d_gene: TRBD1
v_gene: TRBV6-5
abundance: .
j_gene: TRBJ1-4
CDR3aa: CASSWTGGTNEKLFF
CDR3nt: TGTGCCAGCAGTTGGACAGGGGGAACTAATGAAAAACTGTTTTTT

d_gene: TRBD1
v_gene: TRBV27
abundance: .
j_gene: TRBJ2-1
CDR3aa: CASSLSQPGQGFHEQFF
CDR3nt: TGTGCCAGCAGTTTATCCCAGCCGGGACAGGGTTTCCATGAGCAGTTCTTC

d_gene: TRBD1
v_gene: TRBV5-8
abundance: once
j_gene: TRBJ2-2
CDR3aa: CASSSFSGTGTGELFF
CDR3nt: TGTGCCAGCAGCTCCTTCTCCGGGACAGGCACCGGGGAGCTGTTTTTT

d_gene: .
v_gene: TRBV7-9
abundance: .
j_gene: TRBJ2-3
CDR3aa: CASSLAFFRDTQYF
CDR3nt: TGTGCCAGCAGCTTAGCGTTTTTCCGGGATACGCAGTATTTT

d_gene: .
v_gene: TRBV4-1
abundance: once
j_gene: TRBJ1-2
CDR3aa: CASSQGLGAGNLLGYGYTF
CDR3nt: TGCGCCAGCAGCCAAGGACTTGGGGCAGGGAACCTACTTGGGTATGGCTACACCTTC

d_gene: TRBD1
v_gene: TRBV5-1
abundance: .
j_gene: TRBJ1-1
CDR3aa: CASSLGQGMNTEAFF
CDR3nt: TGCGCCAGCAGCTTGGGACAGGGTATGAACACTGAAGCTTTCTTT

d_gene: TRBD1
v_gene: TRBV7-9
abundance: .
j_gene: TRBJ1-6
CDR3aa: CASSRQGTLSSYNSPLHF
CDR3nt: TGTGCCAGCAGCCGACAGGGGACCCTGAGCTCCTATAATTCACCCCTCCACTTT

d_gene: TRBD1
v_gene: TRBV19
abundance: .
j_gene: TRBJ2-1
CDR3aa: CASSSRQGTVPFF
CDR3nt: TGTGCCAGTAGTAGCCGACAGGGGACCGTTCCGTTCTTC

d_gene: TRBD1
v_gene: TRBV4-3
abundance: .
j_gene: TRBJ2-4
CDR3aa: CASSQDPPAGGSLAKNIQYF
CDR3nt: TGCGCCAGCAGCCAAGATCCCCCGGCAGGGGGCTCACTAGCCAAAAACATTCAGTACTTC

d_gene: TRBD1
v_gene: TRBV12-5
abundance: .
j_gene: TRBJ1-1
CDR3aa: CASGLQDRGFEAFF
CDR3nt: TGTGCTAGTGGTTTGCAGGACAGGGGGTTTGAAGCTTTCTTT

d_gene: .
v_gene: TRBV5-5
abundance: .
j_gene: TRBJ2-1
CDR3aa: CASSPMTGLNEQFF
CDR3nt: TGTGCCAGCAGCCCCATGACAGGTTTGAATGAGCAGTTCTTC

d_gene: .
v_gene: TRBV19
abundance: .
j_gene: TRBJ1-5
CDR3aa: CATSGAGQPQHF
CDR3nt: TGTGCCACATCAGGGGCTGGCCAGCCCCAGCATTTT

d_gene: .
v_gene: TRBV29-1
abundance: .
j_gene: TRBJ1-1
CDR3aa: CSARTGNTEAFF
CDR3nt: TGCAGCGCGAGGACTGGGAACACTGAAGCTTTCTTT

d_gene: .
v_gene: TRBV4-3
abundance: .
j_gene: TRBJ2-3
CDR3aa: CASSQDLSTDTQYF
CDR3nt: TGCGCCAGCAGCCAAGATTTAAGCACAGATACGCAGTATTTT

d_gene: TRBD2
v_gene: TRBV9
abundance: .
j_gene: TRBJ2-3
CDR3aa: CASSGPSGGTDTQYF
CDR3nt: TGTGCCAGCAGCGGTCCTAGCGGGGGAACAGATACGCAGTATTTT

d_gene: .
v_gene: TRBV6-5
abundance: .
j_gene: TRBJ1-2
CDR3aa: CASSYSSRGSPYGYTF
CDR3nt: TGTGCCAGCAGTTACTCGAGTCGGGGGTCACCTTATGGCTACACCTTC

d_gene: TRBD1
v_gene: TRBV6-6
abundance: .
j_gene: TRBJ1-5
CDR3aa: CASSEGQGTQPQHF
CDR3nt: TGTGCCAGCAGCGAGGGACAGGGTACTCAGCCCCAGCATTTT

d_gene: .
v_gene: TRBV11-2
abundance: .
j_gene: TRBJ1-4
CDR3aa: CASRSGGKEKLFF
CDR3nt: TGTGCCAGCAGGTCGGGGGGTAAAGAAAAACTGTTTTTT

d_gene: TRBD1
v_gene: TRBV9
abundance: .
j_gene: TRBJ1-3
CDR3aa: CASSAPGQGNSGNTIYF
CDR3nt: TGTGCCAGCAGCGCCCCGGGACAGGGAAACTCTGGAAACACCATATATTTT

d_gene: TRBD1
v_gene: TRBV6-1
abundance: .
j_gene: TRBJ1-5
CDR3aa: CASSDPWTGDLQPQHF
CDR3nt: TGTGCCAGCAGTGATCCCTGGACAGGGGATCTTCAGCCCCAGCATTTT

d_gene: TRBD1
v_gene: TRBV18
abundance: .
j_gene: TRBJ1-2
CDR3aa: CASSPGQGYYGYTF
CDR3nt: TGTGCCAGCTCACCGGGACAGGGGTACTATGGCTACACCTTC

d_gene: .
v_gene: TRBV7-9
abundance: .
j_gene: TRBJ2-2
CDR3aa: CASSFQGSGELFF
CDR3nt: TGTGCCAGCAGCTTCCAGGGATCCGGGGAGCTGTTTTTT

d_gene: .
v_gene: TRBV6-5
abundance: .
j_gene: TRBJ2-1
CDR3aa: CASRGPSRLDNEQFF
CDR3nt: TGTGCCAGCAGGGGGCCTTCGCGACTTGACAATGAGCAGTTCTTC

d_gene: .
v_gene: TRBV12-3/TRBV12-4
abundance: .
j_gene: TRBJ2-3
CDR3aa: CVSAEARYDTQYF
CDR3nt: TGTGTCTCGGCGGAAGCCCGGTATGATACGCAGTATTTT

d_gene: .
v_gene: TRBV5-5
abundance: once
j_gene: TRBJ1-5
CDR3aa: CASSPSGGPNQPQHF
CDR3nt: TGTGCCAGCAGCCCAAGCGGGGGGCCCAATCAGCCCCAGCATTTT

d_gene: .
v_gene: TRBV6-5
abundance: .
j_gene: TRBJ2-1
CDR3aa: CASSISITDNEQFF
CDR3nt: TGTGCCAGCAGTATCTCGATAACAGACAATGAGCAGTTCTTC

d_gene: .
v_gene: TRBV18
abundance: .
j_gene: TRBJ1-1
CDR3aa: CASSPLTEGTEAFF
CDR3nt: TGTGCCAGCTCACCACTGACCGAGGGCACTGAAGCTTTCTTT

d_gene: .
v_gene: TRBV3-1/TRBV3-2
abundance: .
j_gene: TRBJ1-6
CDR3aa: CASSQDRGSPLHF
CDR3nt: TGTGCCAGCAGCCAAGATCGGGGGTCACCCCTCCACTTT

d_gene: .
v_gene: TRBV6-5
abundance: few
j_gene: TRBJ2-3
CDR3aa: CASSPGNPRTDTQYF
CDR3nt: TGTGCCAGCAGCCCGGGGAATCCCCGCACAGATACGCAGTATTTT

d_gene: .
v_gene: TRBV6-5
abundance: .
j_gene: TRBJ1-6
CDR3aa: CASRYNTDNSPLHF
CDR3nt: TGTGCCAGCAGATACAACACAGATAATTCACCCCTCCACTTT

d_gene: TRBD1
v_gene: TRBV19
abundance: few
j_gene: TRBJ2-5
CDR3aa: CASSRTGGQETQYF
CDR3nt: TGTGCCAGTAGTAGGACAGGGGGTCAAGAGACCCAGTACTTC

d_gene: TRBD1
v_gene: TRBV3-1/TRBV3-2
abundance: .
j_gene: TRBJ1-4
CDR3aa: CASSQEAGLTGGLANEKLFF
CDR3nt: TGTGCCAGCAGCCAAGAGGCGGGTCTTACAGGGGGGCTAGCTAATGAAAAACTGTTTTTT

d_gene: .
v_gene: TRBV4-2
abundance: .
j_gene: TRBJ2-7
CDR3aa: CASSQDAYEQYF
CDR3nt: TGTGCCAGCAGCCAAGATGCGTACGAGCAGTACTTC

d_gene: .
v_gene: TRBV6-5
abundance: few
j_gene: TRBJ1-1
CDR3aa: CAVRQGPTEAFF
CDR3nt: TGTGCCGTCAGGCAGGGGCCCACTGAAGCTTTCTTT

d_gene: .
v_gene: TRBV27
abundance: .
j_gene: TRBJ2-5
CDR3aa: CASKGRQNQETQYF
CDR3nt: TGTGCCAGCAAGGGGCGCCAGAACCAAGAGACCCAGTACTTC

d_gene: .
v_gene: TRBV11-3
abundance: .
j_gene: TRBJ2-1
CDR3aa: CASSPLGSRAYNEQFF
CDR3nt: TGTGCCAGCAGCCCGCTAGGAAGCCGAGCCTACAATGAGCAGTTCTTC

d_gene: .
v_gene: TRBV2
abundance: .
j_gene: TRBJ2-1
CDR3aa: CASSSPYTYNEQFF
CDR3nt: TGTGCCAGCAGCTCTCCCTATACCTACAATGAGCAGTTCTTC

d_gene: .
v_gene: TRBV6-2/TRBV6-3
abundance: many
j_gene: TRBJ2-5
CDR3aa: CASSALLVPETQYF
CDR3nt: TGTGCCAGCAGCGCCCTACTAGTCCCAGAGACCCAGTACTTC

d_gene: .
v_gene: TRBV6-4
abundance: few
j_gene: TRBJ1-5
CDR3aa: CASSPQGNSNQPQHF
CDR3nt: TGTGCCAGCAGTCCACAGGGAAATAGCAATCAGCCCCAGCATTTT

d_gene: TRBD1
v_gene: TRBV15
abundance: .
j_gene: TRBJ2-7
CDR3aa: CATSRSDRGLSYEQYF
CDR3nt: TGTGCCACCAGCAGATCCGACAGGGGACTGTCCTACGAGCAGTACTTC

d_gene: .
v_gene: TRBV6-4
abundance: .
j_gene: TRBJ1-5
CDR3aa: CASSREQNQPQHF
CDR3nt: TGTGCCAGCAGTCGGGAGCAAAATCAGCCCCAGCATTTT

d_gene: TRBD1
v_gene: TRBV18
abundance: .
j_gene: TRBJ2-1
CDR3aa: CASSGDRVFNEQFF
CDR3nt: TGTGCCAGCTCAGGGGACAGGGTCTTCAATGAGCAGTTCTTC

d_gene: .
v_gene: TRBV21-1
abundance: .
j_gene: TRBJ1-1
CDR3aa: CASSKAPGGFGQHNMNTEAFF
CDR3nt: TGTGCCAGCAGCAAAGCGCCAGGGGGCTTTGGACAGCACAATATGAACACTGAAGCTTTCTTT

d_gene: TRBD1
v_gene: TRBV11-3
abundance: many
j_gene: TRBJ2-3
CDR3aa: CASSLGRQGLADTQYF
CDR3nt: TGTGCCAGCAGCTTAGGGCGACAGGGTCTCGCAGATACGCAGTATTTT

d_gene: .
v_gene: TRBV5-6
abundance: .
j_gene: TRBJ2-5
CDR3aa: CASGWGRETQYF
CDR3nt: TGTGCCAGCGGGTGGGGCCGAGAGACCCAGTACTTC

d_gene: .
v_gene: TRBV18
abundance: few
j_gene: TRBJ2-5
CDR3aa: CASSPLGGAFQETQYF
CDR3nt: TGTGCCAGCTCACCACTGGGGGGGGCGTTCCAAGAGACCCAGTACTTC